The 25 T cell receptor beta chains below all came from one sample that was sequenced in a study of PD-1 blockade in classical Hodgkin lymphoma. Each patient relapsed following autologous stem cell transplantation, and prior brentuximab vedotin exposure differed. The assay was immunoSEQ multiplex PCR, and TCRdb's table has in-frame clones only and misses some. The sample shows approximately 11,000 clones, around 75% of them seen only once. Sample: peripheral blood mononuclear cells (PBMCs), taken at baseline. The receptors here all came from a human donor with classical Hodgkin lymphoma.

The chain has TRBV6-6 and TRBJ2-5, with D perhaps matching TRBD1 (5 bases). V was trimmed by 2 bases and J by 5 bases, leaving 9 bases between them. CDR3 length: 13 residues. Looked up from germline, CDR1 is MNHNY and CDR2 is SVGAGI (reference sequence). The CDR3 DNA follows: TGTGCCAGCAGTTACCGGACAACTGAGACCCAGTACTTC. This sequence encodes CASSYRTTETQYF.

This chain links TRBV9 with TRBJ1-4; possibly TRBD1 for D (6 bases). V lost 0 bases and J 7 bases, leaving 22 bases between the germline ends. This CDR3 has 18 residues. Germline V gives CDR1 SGDLS, CDR2 YYNGEE. CDR3 coding DNA: TGTGCCAGCAGCGTAGTGGGACACTTGGGGCCTGGGGGTGAAAAACTGTTTTTT. Its protein product is CASSVVGHLGPGGEKLFF. Filled out from reference TRBV9 and TRBJ1-4, the complete variable domain reads DSGVTQTPKHLITATGQRVTLRCSPRSGDLSVYWYQQSLDQGLQFLIQYYNGEERAKGNILERFSAQQFPDLHSELNLSSLELGDSALYFCASSVVGHLGPGGEKLFFGSGTQLSVL.

A few counts support this clone. This sequence joins TRBV30 and TRBJ1-1, with no clear D. CDR3 length equals 14 residues. In germline, CDR1 is GTSNPN, CDR2 SVGIG (reference sequence). The CDR3 DNA sequence: TGTGCTTCGAGCCAAGGGATAGCGAGAACTGAAGCTTTCTTT. This gives the protein CASSQGIARTEAFF.

The chain recombines TRBV18 with TRBJ1-3; D gene uncertain. The CDR3 totals 15 residues. Germline CDR1 is KGHSH and CDR2 is LQKENI. Trimming cost V 3 bases and J 0 bases, with 9 bases left between them. This CDR3 is CASSPQLISGNTIYF. The CDR3 DNA is TGTGCCAGCTCACCGCAGCTGATCTCTGGAAACACCATATATTTT.

This chain uses TRBV27 with TRBJ1-1; D is unclear. This CDR3 region has 15 residues. Germline assignment: CDR1 MNHEY and CDR2 SMNVEV (reference sequence). V lost 4 bases, J lost 8 bases, and 20 bases lay in between. The CDR3 coding sequence is TGTGCCAGCAGTTCCGAAGCAGGCCCTTTTAGCGAAGCTTTCTTT. Translating gives CASSSEAGPFSEAFF.

This clone was observed once. This chain joins TRBV19 and TRBJ2-2; TRBD1 might be the D (6 bases). V dropped 3 bases and J dropped 3 bases, with 11 bases sitting between them. Per the germline V gene, CDR1 is LNHDA and CDR2 is SQIVND (reference sequence). The CDR3 covers 15 residues. The CDR3 region has the DNA TGTGCCAGTAGTATTGAGGGGGTGGACACCGGGGAGCTGTTTTTT. Translated: CASSIEGVDTGELFF.

This clone was found a few times. The rearrangement links TRBV7-3 to TRBJ1-1, with 8 bases fitting TRBD1. The V gene's germline CDR1 is SGHTA and CDR2 FQGTGA. The CDR3 consists of 13 residues. Trimming at V came to 5 bases and at J to 5 bases, leaving 4 bases not matched to a gene. In nucleotides, the CDR3 is TGTGCCAGCAGCCGAGACAGGGGTACTGAAGCTTTCTTT. It specifies CASSRDRGTEAFF. Combining the CDR3 with reference TRBV7-3 and TRBJ1-1 gives the whole variable domain GAGVSQTPSNKVTEKGKYVELRCDPISGHTALYWYRQSLGQGPEFLIYFQGTGAADDSGLPNDRFFAVRPEGSVSTLKIQRTERGDSAVYLCASSRDRGTEAFFGQGTRLTVV.

The genes are TRBV27 and TRBJ2-7; 12 positions match TRBD2. The germline V gene encodes CDR1 MNHEY and CDR2 SMNVEV (reference sequence). V was clipped by 2 bases and J by 7 bases; unmatched bases: 6. The CDR3 is 15 residues long. CDR3 sequence (DNA): TGTGCCAGCAGTTTAAGGACTAGCGGGGCACGTGAGCAGTACTTC. As protein: CASSLRTSGAREQYF.

The chain uses TRBV5-4 and TRBJ2-3; perhaps TRBD2 as D (6 bases). CDR3 length: 15 amino acids. Trimming removed 1 base at V and 2 bases at J, with 11 bases between. Germline V CDR1 and CDR2: SGHNT, YYREEE (reference sequence). In nucleotides, the CDR3 is TGTGCCAGCAGCTTGACGGGAGCCGTCACAGATACGCAGTATTTT. Translated: CASSLTGAVTDTQYF.

The chain joins TRBV5-1 to TRBJ2-1; TRBD1 is a possible D gene (6 bases). V lost 0 bases, J lost 7 bases, and 14 bases lay in between. The CDR3 runs 15 residues. Germline V gene sequence: CDR1 SGHRS, CDR2 YFSETQ. The CDR3 DNA sequence: TGCGCCAGCAGCTTGGATCAGGGGTATTTTAATGAGCAGTTCTTC. Its protein product is CASSLDQGYFNEQFF.

V is TRBV2 and J is TRBJ1-3; possible D gene TRBD1, 5 bases. V shed 10 bases and J shed 4 bases, with 14 bases lying between them. The CDR3 runs 13 residues. CDR1 SNHLY and CDR2 FYNNEI come from the germline V gene. The CDR3 here is CATTGLPGNTIYF. CDR3 sequence (DNA): TGTGCCACCACAGGTCTACCGGGAAACACCATATATTTT.

This chain links TRBV4-1 with TRBJ1-5; 9 bases agree with TRBD1. Germline loops: CDR1 MGHRA, CDR2 YSYEKL. The CDR3 runs 15 residues. V dropped 0 bases and J dropped 5; count of bases not matched to a gene: 2. CDR3 residues: CASSQDTGGYQPQHF. The CDR3 bases are TGCGCCAGCAGCCAAGATACAGGGGGCTATCAGCCCCAGCATTTT.

This rearrangement joins TRBV4-3 to TRBJ2-7, with 8 bases fitting TRBD2. Germline-derived CDR1 and CDR2 are LGHNA and YSLEER. CDR3 length: 16 residues. V gave up 1 base and J gave up 4 bases; unmatched junction bases: 9. CDR3 in DNA: TGCGCCAGCAGCCAAGTAGGGGCGGGGGGAATTTACGAGCAGTACTTC. It translates to CASSQVGAGGIYEQYF.

The J gene is TRBJ2-5, the V gene TRBV19; a weak D match, TRBD1 (5 bases). V gave up 3 bases and J gave up 1 base, with 12 bases separating them. Per germline, CDR1 LNHDA and CDR2 SQIVND (reference sequence). The CDR3 sequence is 15 residues long. This CDR3 reads CASSIRGQSQETQYF. In nucleotides, the CDR3 is TGTGCCAGTAGTATTCGAGGACAATCCCAAGAGACCCAGTACTTC. Looking up the rest from reference TRBV19 and TRBJ2-5 gives the full variable domain: DGGITQSPKYLFRKEGQNVTLSCEQNLNHDAMYWYRQDPGQGLRLIYYSQIVNDFQKGDIAEGYSVSREKKESFPLTVTSAQKNPTAFYLCASSIRGQSQETQYFGPGTRLLVL.

Points on this clone: The junction departs from germline at one end; a sequencing error may be responsible. The V call is TRBV6-5, the J call TRBJ1-6; the D is unclear. Germline V lookup: CDR1 MNHEY, CDR2 SVGAGI. This CDR3 region has 14 residues. CDR3 region: CASSFAQRNSPPHF. The CDR3 DNA sequence: TGTGCCAGCAGTTTCGCTCAACGGAATTCACCCCCCCACTTT.

V is TRBV7-2 and J is TRBJ2-1; 8 bases agree with TRBD1. V lost 5 bases, J lost 4 bases, and 10 bases stayed unmatched. The CDR3 consists of 16 residues. Per the germline V gene, CDR1 is SGHTA and CDR2 is FQGNSA. The CDR3 DNA follows: TGTGCCAGCAGCGGAATAGGACAGGGCATTTACAATGAGCAGTTCTTC. Its protein product is CASSGIGQGIYNEQFF. Together with reference TRBV7-2 and TRBJ2-1, the CDR3 gives the full variable domain: GAGVSQSPSNKVTEKGKDVELRCDPISGHTALYWYRQSLGQGLEFLIYFQGNSAPDKSGLPSDRFSAERTGGSVSTLTIQRTQQEDSAVYLCASSGIGQGIYNEQFFGPGTRLTVL.

V usage is TRBV5-4 and J usage is TRBJ2-7, with D hard to call. Germline CDR1 SGHNT, CDR2 YYREEE (reference sequence). The CDR3 is 14 amino acids. Trimming shortened V by 0 bases and J by 5 bases, and 12 bases separated the two germline ends. This CDR3 reads CASSLDLGLNEQYF. CDR3 sequence (DNA): TGTGCCAGCAGCTTGGATCTGGGGTTGAACGAGCAGTACTTC. Based on the CDR3 plus reference TRBV5-4 and TRBJ2-7, the full variable domain is ETGVTQSPTHLIKTRGQQVTLRCSSQSGHNTVSWYQQALGQGPQFIFQYYREEENGRGNFPPRFSGLQFPNYSSELNVNALELDDSALYLCASSLDLGLNEQYFGPGTRLTVT.

The rearrangement joins TRBV20-1 to TRBJ2-7; D unresolved. V was trimmed by 3 bases and J by 5 bases, leaving 5 bases between them. The V gene's germline CDR1 is DFQATT and CDR2 SNEGSKA (reference sequence). CDR3 size: 10 residues. CDR3 protein: CSASLHEQYF. For the CDR3, the DNA is TGCAGTGCTAGTCTCCACGAGCAGTACTTC.

This clone was seen a single time. Here the CDR3 DNA reads TGTGCCAGCAGCTTAGTAGGGACTAGTAAATCGTACGAGCAGTACTTC. Amino acids: CASSLVGTSKSYEQYF. The chain uses TRBV7-2 and TRBJ2-7, with 8 positions matching TRBD2. CDR3 length: 16 residues. The V gene end was trimmed by 1 base and the J gene end by 4 bases; junction bases not matched to a gene: 9. CDR1 is SGHTA and CDR2 is FQGNSA in the germline V gene.

In this sample, this clone turned up once. The chain recombines TRBV11-2 with TRBJ1-6, with TRBD1 matching over 9 bases. The CDR3 runs to 14 residues. Trimming cost V 5 bases and J 14 bases; bases outside gene matches: 10. Germline V gene lookup returns CDR1 SGHAT and CDR2 FQNNGV. The CDR3 region has the DNA TGTGCCAGCAGCCTCGGGACAGGGAATCTGGCCCTCCACTTT. Protein product: CASSLGTGNLALHF.

This clone was picked up a small number of times. The rearrangement joins TRBV10-3 to TRBJ1-1; D is uncertain. This CDR3 comprises 13 residues. CDR1 ENHRY and CDR2 SYGVKD come from the germline V gene. Trimming took 6 bases from V and 0 from J, leaving 8 bases between them. The DNA of the CDR3 is TGTGCCATCAGCCAAGTCATGAACACTGAAGCTTTCTTT. As protein: CAISQVMNTEAFF.

The rearrangement joins TRBV19 to TRBJ1-1; a weak D match, TRBD1 (5 bases). This CDR3 is built from 14 residues. The V end lost 5 bases, the J end lost 4 bases, and 14 bases lay between the germline ends. Germline values: CDR1 LNHDA, CDR2 SQIVND (reference sequence). CDR3 protein: CASSDPGMGTEAFF. CDR3 sequence (DNA): TGTGCCAGTAGTGACCCAGGGATGGGCACTGAAGCTTTCTTT.

The rearrangement uses TRBV19 and TRBJ2-5; 8 bases line up with TRBD2. The CDR3 is 17 amino acids. Trimming cost V 5 bases and J 5 bases; bases outside gene matches: 16. Germline-derived CDR1 and CDR2 are LNHDA and SQIVND (reference sequence). CDR3 DNA sequence: TGTGCCAGTAGTGCCGGCGGGGGACTAGAGGCCTGGGAGACCCAGTACTTC. It yields the protein CASSAGGGLEAWETQYF.

This clone was found a few times. The V gene is TRBV5-4, the J gene TRBJ1-6; a possible D gene is TRBD1 (5 bases). The CDR3 is made up of 14 amino acids. Germline CDR1 is SGHNT and CDR2 is YYREEE (reference sequence). V was shortened by 0 bases and J by 6 bases, with 7 bases between the two germline ends. CDR3 sequence reads: CASSLERGNSPLHF. CDR3 sequence (DNA): TGTGCCAGCAGCTTGGAGAGGGGTAATTCACCCCTCCACTTT. Variable domain in full (rest from reference TRBV5-4 and TRBJ1-6): ETGVTQSPTHLIKTRGQQVTLRCSSQSGHNTVSWYQQALGQGPQFIFQYYREEENGRGNFPPRFSGLQFPNYSSELNVNALELDDSALYLCASSLERGNSPLHFGNGTRLTVT.

The chain is built from TRBV10-3 and TRBJ1-2; 8 bases match TRBD1. The CDR3 loop spans 16 amino acids. The germline V gene encodes CDR1 ENHRY and CDR2 SYGVKD. The V gene end was trimmed by 4 bases and the J gene end by 1 base; junction bases not matched to a gene: 8. CDR3 in amino acids: CAISAPTGAYNYGYTF. Written as DNA, the CDR3 is TGTGCCATCAGTGCGCCGACAGGGGCGTATAACTATGGCTACACCTTC.